A single sample is the source of the 21 T cell receptor beta chains below, sequenced in a study of shared clonotypes between healthy human individuals. The method was immunoSEQ multiplex PCR; TCRdb's version includes in-frame clones alone and lacks a portion of them. The sample records 2,100,000 or so clones, approximately 95% being singletons. The sample consisted of naive CD4+ T cells sorted from blood. The subset here: CD45RA+ positively selected. Receptors originate from a man between 18 and 35 years old in good health.

This chain links TRBV18 with TRBJ1-1; tentative D call: TRBD1 (5 bases). CDR3 length: 17 residues. V lost 6 bases, J lost 5 bases, and 25 bases lay in between. Germline CDR1 and CDR2: KGHSH and LQKENI. This CDR3 is CASSLGIGDVPSTEAFF. As DNA, the CDR3 is TGTGCCAGCTCCCTCGGGATAGGGGATGTCCCATCGACTGAAGCTTTCTTT.

With regard to this clone: Distinct nucleotide sequences in the sample also encode this CDR3. The gene calls are TRBV6-5 and TRBJ1-2; D perhaps matches TRBD1 (5 bases). Per germline, CDR1 MNHEY and CDR2 SVGAGI. The V and J ends lost 4 bases and 6 bases respectively, with 9 bases between them. The CDR3 is 12 residues long. The CDR3 protein is CASSSQGNGYTF. DNA for the CDR3: TGTGCCAGCAGTTCCCAGGGAAATGGCTACACCTTC.

The chain is built from TRBV10-2 and TRBJ2-3, with 7 bases aligning to TRBD2. V trimming: 6 bases; J trimming: 6 bases; junction bases outside the gene matches: 6. The germline V gene has CDR1 WSHSY and CDR2 SAAADI. This CDR3 comprises 13 residues. CDR3 loop: CASRPSGADTQYF. DNA of the CDR3: TGCGCCAGCAGACCTAGCGGAGCTGATACGCAGTATTTT.

This chain links TRBV4-1 with TRBJ1-4, with no clear D. Trimming removed 1 base at V and 0 bases at J, with 12 bases between. Germline V gives CDR1 MGHRA, CDR2 YSYEKL. This CDR3 contains 17 residues. The CDR3 here is CASSQGKGSATNEKLFF. CDR3 bases: TGCGCCAGCAGCCAAGGGAAAGGTTCTGCAACTAATGAAAAACTGTTTTTT.

The rearrangement joins TRBV27 to TRBJ2-2, with D perhaps matching TRBD2 (6 bases). Trimming cost V 3 bases and J 1 base, with 9 bases left between them. Germline V gene lookup returns CDR1 MNHEY and CDR2 SMNVEV (reference sequence). This CDR3 region has 15 residues. This chain's CDR3 is CASSLGLMNTGELFF. Here the CDR3 DNA reads TGTGCCAGCAGTTTGGGACTTATGAACACCGGGGAGCTGTTTTTT.

The V gene is TRBV2, the J gene TRBJ1-5; D unclear. Germline CDR1 SNHLY, CDR2 FYNNEI. Trimming left V 6 bases short and J 4 bases short, with 16 bases between. The CDR3 has 15 residues. The DNA for the CDR3 is TGTGCCAGCAGGGCCCCCGGGCGTGCTAATCAGCCCCAGCATTTT. Amino acids: CASRAPGRANQPQHF.

The chain links TRBV27 to TRBJ2-2; D could derive from TRBD1 or TRBD2 (5 bases each). The V gene lost 2 bases and the J gene lost 4 bases, with 11 bases spanning the gap. This CDR3 is 15 amino acids long. The germline V gene has CDR1 MNHEY and CDR2 SMNVEV (reference sequence). The CDR3: CASSLGTHLTGELFF. CDR3 bases: TGTGCCAGCAGTTTAGGGACCCACCTCACCGGGGAGCTGTTTTTT.

V usage is TRBV18 and J usage is TRBJ2-2; D gene ambiguous. Germline V gene sequence: CDR1 KGHSH, CDR2 LQKENI. This CDR3 region has 21 residues. V lost 5 bases to trimming and J lost 1 base, with 29 bases between them. As DNA, the CDR3 is TGTGCCAGCTCAACATGGCAGGCTCTCCTTTCTGGCGGTGAGAACACCGGGGAGCTGTTTTTT. Amino acids: CASSTWQALLSGGENTGELFF. Together with reference TRBV18 and TRBJ2-2, the CDR3 gives the full variable domain: NAGVMQNPRHLVRRRGQEARLRCSPMKGHSHVYWYRQLPEEGLKFMVYLQKENIIDESGMPKERFSAEFPKEGPSILRIQQVVRGDSAAYFCASSTWQALLSGGENTGELFFGEGSRLTVL.

The chain uses TRBV19 and TRBJ1-5; 7 nucleotides line up with TRBD1. Germline-derived CDR1 and CDR2 are LNHDA and SQIVND (reference sequence). After removal of 9 bases from V and 0 bases from J, the junction contained 2 bases not matched to a gene. The CDR3 spans 13 residues. In DNA, the CDR3 is TGTGCCAGCCGGGACAGTAGCAATCAGCCCCAGCATTTT. Amino acid sequence: CASRDSSNQPQHF.

The chain is built from TRBV7-2 and TRBJ1-3, with TRBD1 as a possible D gene (5 bases). This CDR3 is built from 14 residues. Between the trimmed V and J ends, which lost 6 bases and 0 bases, there was a span of 9 bases. Germline V gene data show CDR1 as SGHTA and CDR2 as FQGNSA. CDR3 DNA sequence: TGTGCCAGCAGTTCAGGGAGCTCTGGAAACACCATATATTTT. Protein: CASSSGSSGNTIYF.

The gene calls are TRBV7-9 and TRBJ2-1; 10 nucleotides match TRBD1. V shed 5 bases and J 5 bases; nucleotides not matched to a gene: 3. Germline V CDR1 and CDR2: SEHNR, FQNEAQ (reference sequence). There are 14 residues in the CDR3. The CDR3 DNA reads as TGTGCCAGCAGCACCGGGACAGGGGACAATGAGCAGTTCTTC. This sequence encodes CASSTGTGDNEQFF.

CDR3 coding DNA: TGTGCCAGCAGCCCCAGGGGCAGGGACCCCTCGAACACTGAAGCTTTCTTT. Amino acid sequence: CASSPRGRDPSNTEAFF. The chain employs TRBV5-4 and TRBJ1-1; D perhaps matches TRBD1 (6 bases). There are 17 residues in the CDR3. V was trimmed by 4 bases and J by 1 base, leaving 20 bases between them. CDR1 is SGHNT, CDR2 YYREEE, per germline (reference sequence).

This chain connects TRBV7-9 to TRBJ2-7; 7 nucleotides align to TRBD2. The CDR3 loop spans 15 amino acids. The junction had 11 bases not matched to a gene; V was cut back by 6 bases and J by 3 bases. Germline loops: CDR1 SEHNR, CDR2 FQNEAQ (reference sequence). This CDR3 is CASSFPGAGDYEQYF. The CDR3 DNA sequence: TGTGCCAGCAGTTTCCCTGGGGCGGGGGACTACGAGCAGTACTTC.

Remarks on this clone: This sample includes further DNA sequences coding for the same CDR3. The chain links TRBV28 to TRBJ1-3; a possible D gene is TRBD1 (6 bases). This CDR3 comprises 15 residues. Germline V gene lookup returns CDR1 MDHEN and CDR2 SYDVKM. Between the trimmed V and J ends, which lost 3 bases and 1 base, there was a span of 10 bases. For the CDR3, the DNA is TGTGCCAGCAGTTTTGGGGGGGCATCTGGAAACACCATATATTTT. It yields the protein CASSFGGASGNTIYF.

This clone was picked up one time. The rearrangement uses TRBV6-5 and TRBJ2-5; a weak D match, TRBD2 (7 bases). CDR1 is MNHEY, CDR2 SVGAGI, per germline. V lost 5 bases and J 5 bases, leaving 18 bases between the germline ends. This CDR3 has 15 residues. CDR3 sequence reads: CASSRGGPVGETQYF. CDR3 DNA sequence: TGTGCCAGCAGTCGCGGGGGCCCCGTAGGCGAGACCCAGTACTTC.

V and J are TRBV9 and TRBJ2-3; no reliable D call. The germline V and J ends were trimmed by 4 bases and 0 bases, with 12 bases remaining between them. This CDR3 contains 15 residues. Germline-derived CDR1 and CDR2 are SGDLS and YYNGEE. CDR3 protein: CASSPDAASTDTQYF. Here the CDR3 DNA reads TGTGCCAGCAGCCCCGATGCGGCTAGCACAGATACGCAGTATTTT.

This chain links TRBV28 with TRBJ2-5; D gene unclear. Germline CDR1 is MDHEN and CDR2 is SYDVKM. The CDR3 length is 11 residues. The V end lost 10 bases, the J end lost 5 bases, and 11 bases lay between the germline ends. This CDR3 reads CATWSGETQYF. The CDR3 region has the DNA TGTGCCACCTGGAGTGGGGAGACCCAGTACTTC.

The chain has TRBV18 and TRBJ1-5, with D possibly being TRBD1 (6 bases). Trimming removed 3 bases at V and 1 base at J, with 10 bases between. This CDR3 contains 15 residues. The germline V gene has CDR1 KGHSH and CDR2 LQKENI. This CDR3 is CASSPGGMSNQPQHF. DNA of the CDR3: TGTGCCAGCTCACCGGGGGGCATGAGCAATCAGCCCCAGCATTTT.

This clone was recorded once. The chain recombines TRBV30 with TRBJ2-7; D remains unclear. The CDR3 contains 13 residues. Germline CDR1 is GTSNPN and CDR2 is SVGIG (reference sequence). Deletions cut 1 base from V and 2 bases from J, with 9 bases between. CDR3 coding DNA: TGTGCCTGGAGTGGTGGACCCACCTACGAGCAGTACTTC. Its protein is CAWSGGPTYEQYF.

The J gene is TRBJ1-1, the V gene TRBV29-1; no reliable D call. The ends were cut back, 1 base at V and 2 bases at J, with 14 bases in the middle. Germline loops: CDR1 SQVTM, CDR2 ANQGSEA. This CDR3 has 15 residues. CDR3 in amino acids: CSVEVPGRTNTEAFF. The CDR3 DNA reads as TGCAGCGTTGAAGTTCCCGGACGGACCAACACTGAAGCTTTCTTT.

This clone has more than one count but fewer than ten. Distinct nucleotide sequences in the sample also encode this CDR3. The rearrangement joins TRBV5-1 to TRBJ1-3; D call uncertain. The V and J ends lost 0 bases and 0 bases respectively, with 4 bases between them. The CDR3 length is 14 residues. Germline CDR1 is SGHRS and CDR2 is YFSETQ. In DNA, the CDR3 is TGCGCCAGCAGCTTGGGCACCTCTGGAAACACCATATATTTT. Amino acid sequence: CASSLGTSGNTIYF.